This record looks at one T cell receptor beta chain sequence and its context. The antigen this receptor binds is unknown. No qualities accompany the bases; no much larger clone lies one base away. The data stem from a study of blood T cells in healthy people across ages (dated by TCRdb to about 2015). Broadly, across the study: Template switching captured roughly one uniquely barcoded TCR beta cDNA molecule per two T cells in model experiments. The study measured age-related changes in TCR beta repertoire diversity using deep sequencing normalized with unique cDNA molecular identifiers. The donors were divided into four age groups: young (average around 17 years), middle-aged (about 41), aged (approximately 62) and long-lived (approximately 74). To avoid experimental bias, donors of different ages were distributed randomly across sequencing lanes. The study analyzed two additional independent replicas of 1 million unique cDNA reads from the same blood draw for two donors, one aged 18 to 29 and one aged 80 or older. Findings and caveats that apply to the study as a whole: Total diversity estimates from one million sequenced T cells were considered lower bounds and underestimates. Compared with the aged group, more naive CD4+ T cells, fewer expanded clones and increased TCR diversity were shown by the long-lived group, suggesting age selection. As age increased, observed TCR beta diversity per million T cells dropped in a roughly linear way, and a significant reduction was already evident by age about 40. Donor CMV infection status was unknown, potentially confounding age-related changes in expanded clonotypes. There was a strong correlation between observed TCR beta diversity and the percentage of naive T cells measured by flow cytometry. Bulk unsorted PBMC profiling prevented conclusive comparison of naive and antigen-experienced compartments.

Donors were under 40 systemically healthy Caucasian individuals from Russia aged 6 to 90 years. Around 9.8 milliliters of peripheral blood were collected from each donor into EDTA-treated Vacutainer tubes. Ficoll-Paque density-gradient centrifugation was used to isolate PBMCs, with at least 6.5 million per sample. Trizol reagent was used to extract total RNA from the PBMCs, yielding at least 5 micrograms per sample. For every donor, flow cytometry on a PBMC aliquot measured the percentage of naive CD45RAhigh/CD27high T cells. CDR1 and CDR2, looked up from the germline V gene, are SGDLS and YYNGEE. Deletion took 3 bases off V and 1 base off J, with a span of 7 bases between the germline ends. Inclusive of the bounding cysteine and phenylalanine, the CDR3 is 13 residues long. The retained sequence is limited to the CDR3, 39 bases, with the frame set at the first base. The library was obtained by 5' RACE. Instrument on record: Illumina HiSeq 2500. A second PCR of about 7 to 12 cycles was run with a J-beta primer mix and a sample-barcoded 5' primer. Each TCR beta cDNA molecule received a unique molecular identifier from a template-switch 5' adaptor carrying 12 random nucleotides. Each sample yielded at least 2.5 million CDR3-containing paired-end reads. First-strand cDNA synthesis was performed from all RNA using the Mint cDNA synthesis kit, with priming by a TRBC-specific oligonucleotide. Following uracil-DNA glycosylase treatment, a first 18-cycle PCR with universal primers M1SS and BC2_uni_R was performed on all cDNA. In the original analysis: Normalization of each sample was performed by random selection of 1 million high-quality reads, each carrying a distinct molecular identifier. Reads sharing molecular identifiers were discarded rather than binned into consensus sequences. MiTCR, set to a Q25 quality threshold and the strictest error-elimination algorithm, was used for CDR3 identification, clonotype clustering and error correction. A nonparametric unseen species model with Euler transformation was used to estimate a lower bound on total TCR beta diversity. TCRdb trimmed the raw reads at Q25, called clones with MiXCR and kept productive beta chains. Each CDR3 protein gets just one entry, which takes the most common genes and DNA from the rows behind it. The V and J calls and clone size are TCRdb's, not the authors'. A total of hundreds of thousands of distinct CDR3 sequences appear in this sample, 62% of them only once. The ten biggest clones cover around a quarter of the sample.

This chain joins TRBV9 to TRBJ1-2, with no reliable assignment of the D segment. The clonotype was recovered from a man aged 30 to 45 in good health. Sequences were obtained from blood. The CDR3 in this case is CASSGTLNYGYTF. Read as DNA, the sequence is TGTGCCAGCAGCGGGACTCTTAACTATGGCTACACCTTC.